Below are 7 T cell receptor beta chains sequenced from a single sample in a study of identical twins. One entry per CDR3 protein, called by TCRdb with MiXCR from the 5' RACE reads. The table includes about 660,000 distinct CDR3 sequences, roughly 8% detected once. The same data also went into a second study, on yellow fever vaccine responses in identical twins.

Sequenced input: PBMCs. These receptor sequences come from a woman aged 18 to 35 in good health.

The table lists this clonotype with a few counts. The genes are TRBV11-2 and TRBJ2-1; D is possibly TRBD2 (6 bases). This CDR3 contains 19 residues. CDR1 SGHAT and CDR2 FQNNGV come from the germline V gene. V lost 0 bases and J lost 4, with 22 bases in between. CDR3 coding DNA: TGTGCCAGCAGCTTAGACTTCTTCCCTGGGCGGGGATCATACAATGAGCAGTTCTTC. Translation: CASSLDFFPGRGSYNEQFF.

This clonotype was detected a few times. This chain connects TRBV7-8 to TRBJ2-3, with D possibly TRBD1 on 6 matching bases. This CDR3 region has 15 residues. Germline CDR1 SGHVS, CDR2 FQNEAQ. With 2 bases removed from V and 6 bases from J, the gap between germline ends came to 15 bases. CDR3 coding DNA: TGTGCCAGCAGCTTATCTTCCGGGACACGGGATACGCAGTATTTT. Protein product: CASSLSSGTRDTQYF.

This clonotype was seen repeatedly, ten times or more. The CDR3 nucleotides are TGTGCCAGCAGTTTACTCCGGGACAGGCCATCCTACGAGCAGTACTTC. The encoded protein is CASSLLRDRPSYEQYF. The chain combines TRBV28 with TRBJ2-7, with TRBD1 matching 8 bases. V was pared by 2 bases and J by 1 base, with 7 bases of the junction left unmatched. The CDR3 length is 16 residues. Germline V gene sequence: CDR1 MDHEN, CDR2 SYDVKM.

V usage is TRBV20-1 and J usage is TRBJ1-2; TRBD1 aligns across 9 bases. With V trimmed by 3 bases and J by 7 bases, 6 bases remained unmatched. The CDR3 sequence is 13 residues long. Germline CDR1 DFQATT, CDR2 SNEGSKA (reference sequence). In nucleotides, the CDR3 is TGCAGTGCTAGTCCGGACAGGGGAGGTGGCTACACCTTC. Amino acids: CSASPDRGGGYTF.

In this sample, this clonotype turned up many times. The chain combines TRBV9 with TRBJ2-3; 11 nucleotides agree with TRBD2. Germline values: CDR1 SGDLS, CDR2 YYNGEE. The CDR3 totals 14 residues. Unmatched junction bases numbered 4, after V lost 0 bases and J lost 10 bases. DNA for the CDR3: TGTGCCAGCAGCGTAGTTAGCGGGGGGGCCGCGCAGTATTTT. This translates into CASSVVSGGAAQYF.

This clonotype was observed many times. The CDR3 DNA sequence: TGTGCCAGCAGCCCCAACCCGGAGGGCGCAGATACGCAGTATTTT. It is translated as CASSPNPEGADTQYF. The chain couples TRBV11-2 to TRBJ2-3; D perhaps matches TRBD2 (6 bases). The CDR3 is made up of 15 amino acids. Deletions cut 5 bases from V and 4 bases from J, with 16 bases between. CDR1 is SGHAT, CDR2 FQNNGV, per germline.

This clonotype has ten or more counts. This chain links TRBV20-1 with TRBJ1-1; D gene ambiguous. Germline V gene data show CDR1 as DFQATT and CDR2 as SNEGSKA (reference sequence). This CDR3 region has 11 residues. Trimming took 3 bases from V and 1 from J, leaving 3 bases between them. The DNA of the CDR3 is TGCAGTGCTAGGGGGAACACTGAAGCTTTCTTT. This gives the protein CSARGNTEAFF.